Here is one TCR beta chain with its context. The data stem from a study of PD-L1 blockade in urothelial cancer. Overall study context: Analyses were performed on blood at 3 weeks after treatment start (the second dose) and at 6 weeks.

Libraries were prepared by immunoSEQ multiplex PCR; TCRdb keeps only in-frame clonotypes and omits some of them. The table shows some 84,000 clones, with 87% occurring only once. CDR1 and CDR2 from the germline V gene are MDHEN and SYDVKM. The V gene lost 8 bases and the J gene lost 4 bases, with 17 bases spanning the gap. The CDR3 consists of 15 residues. The sequence came from a woman in her 70s with urothelial cancer. Specimen: PBMCs, collected around atezolizumab (anti-PD-L1) treatment. The chain uses TRBV28 and TRBJ1-4; D possibly corresponds to TRBD1 (6 bases). The CDR3 region is CASFSRAGVNEKLFF. The CDR3 nucleotides read TGTGCCAGCTTCTCCAGGGCAGGGGTTAATGAAAAACTGTTTTTT.